This T cell receptor beta chain emerged from a study of PD-1 blockade in mismatch repair-deficient tumors. Trimming stripped 1 base from V and 8 bases from J, with 12 bases between. Germline CDR1 and CDR2: LGHNA and YSLEER. The CDR3 spans 14 residues. The assay was immunoSEQ multiplex PCR, and TCRdb's table has in-frame clones only and misses some. The data contain tens of thousands of clones, approximately 88% of them singletons. The chain employs TRBV4-3 and TRBJ2-1; D remains ambiguous. This sample comprised peripheral blood, obtained 52 weeks after starting pembrolizumab. The receptor was isolated from an adult with mismatch repair-deficient cancer. The CDR3 DNA reads TGCGCCAGCAGCCAAGTAAAAGATTGGGATGAGCAGTTCTTC. It specifies CASSQVKDWDEQFF.